The rows below give T cell receptor beta chains drawn from one sample of a study of blood T cells in healthy people across ages. TCRdb reanalysed the 5' RACE reads using MiXCR and keeps one entry per CDR3 protein. This sample has more than 650,000 distinct CDR3 sequences, with 40% to 65% found just once. The specimen was blood. These receptors were taken from an older man in good health. CDR3s include the opening cysteine and the closing phenylalanine or tryptophan. The D gene is left open where the match is weak. Not every row has a clone size; where given, it reads once, few, many or a size class.

>NA|few|TRBV12-3/TRBV12-4|TRBJ2-5
CASSSRDPRTQYF
TGTGCCAGCAGTTCCCGGGACCCCCGAACCCAGTACTTC
>TRBD1|NA|TRBV7-9|TRBJ2-7
CASSPDRAEQYF
TGTGCCAGCAGTCCAGACAGGGCCGAGCAGTACTTC
>NA|NA|TRBV27|TRBJ2-3
CASGDSTGRYAYF
TGTGCCAGCGGCGACTCGACTGGGAGATACGCGTATTTT
>NA|NA|TRBV5-1|TRBJ2-7
CASSLMASSYEQYF
TGCGCCAGCAGCTTGATGGCTAGCAGCTACGAGCAGTACTTC
>TRBD2|NA|TRBV4-1|TRBJ2-4
CASSQLAGLIQYF
TGCGCCAGCAGCCAACTAGCGGGCCTGATTCAGTACTTC
>TRBD2|NA|TRBV6-1|TRBJ2-3
CASSSLAGDRYAYF
TGTGCCAGCAGTTCCCTAGCGGGAGACAGATACGCGTATTTT
>TRBD2|NA|TRBV5-1|TRBJ2-5
CATSGTSGSHNEQYF
TGCGCCACCTCAGGCACTAGCGGGAGCCACAATGAGCAGTACTTC
>TRBD2|few|TRBV29-1|TRBJ2-7
CSVDGSGRAGAYEQYF
TGCAGCGTTGATGGTAGCGGGAGGGCCGGGGCTTACGAGCAGTACTTC
>NA|many|TRBV10-3|TRBJ2-7
CAISRTDVSYEQYF
TGTGCCATCAGCCGAACGGACGTCTCCTACGAGCAGTACTTC
>NA|NA|TRBV6-1|TRBJ1-2
CASSPRDTWGFGGYTF
TGTGCCAGCAGTCCCCGGGACACCTGGGGCTTTGGTGGCTACACCTTC
>NA|few|TRBV29-1|TRBJ2-1
CSVDLTQGYGNEQFF
TGCAGCGTAGACCTGACCCAGGGATACGGCAATGAGCAGTTCTTC
>NA|few|TRBV5-1|TRBJ2-1
CASSPGGTGHSYNEQFF
TGCGCCAGCAGCCCGGGCGGGACGGGCCACTCCTACAATGAGCAGTTCTTC
>TRBD2|NA|TRBV20-1|TRBJ2-1
CSASTGGSSYNEQFF
TGCAGTGCTAGCACGGGGGGGAGCTCCTACAATGAGCAGTTCTTC
>NA|NA|TRBV20-1|TRBJ2-3
CSGREVSHRYAYF
TGCAGTGGGAGGGAGGTCTCGCACAGATACGCGTATTTT
>NA|NA|TRBV24-1|TRBJ2-1
CATSGRAWNEQFF
TGTGCCACCAGTGGACGGGCCTGGAATGAGCAGTTCTTC
>TRBD2|NA|TRBV29-1|TRBJ2-1
CSVVGGSGDNEQFF
TGCAGCGTTGTCGGCGGGAGCGGCGACAATGAGCAGTTCTTC
>NA|NA|TRBV5-1|TRBJ2-1
CASSLPQGYDEQFF
TGCGCCAGCAGCTTGCCCCAGGGTTACGATGAGCAGTTCTTC
>NA|once|TRBV25-1|TRBJ1-1
CASSEYGLAEAFF
TGTGCCAGCAGTGAATACGGATTAGCTGAAGCTTTCTTT
>TRBD1|NA|TRBV29-1|TRBJ2-3
CSVRLGTGSTDTQYF
TGCAGCGTTCGCTTGGGGACAGGAAGCACAGATACGCAGTATTTT
>NA|few|TRBV20-1|TRBJ1-1
CSATEQGLDTEAFF
TGCAGTGCTACGGAACAGGGTCTGGACACTGAAGCTTTCTTT
>TRBD2|few|TRBV7-9|TRBJ2-1
CASSFGSGRAFNEQFF
TGTGCCAGCAGCTTTGGTAGCGGGAGGGCCTTTAATGAGCAGTTCTTC
>NA|NA|TRBV24-1|TRBJ2-5
CATSHPGPGETQYF
TGTGCCACCAGTCACCCGGGGCCGGGGGAGACCCAGTACTTC
>TRBD1|NA|TRBV6-5|TRBJ1-2
CASSYSRTGDLVGYGYTF
TGTGCCAGCAGTTACTCGAGGACAGGGGATTTGGTGGGCTATGGCTACACCTTC
>NA|NA|TRBV6-1|TRBJ2-1
CASRGGEQFF
TGTGCCAGCAGGGGCGGTGAGCAGTTCTTC
>NA|NA|TRBV28|TRBJ2-3
CASSYRTGAGDTQYF
TGTGCCAGCAGTTATCGCACGGGAGCTGGAGATACGCAGTATTTT
>NA|NA|TRBV2|TRBJ2-1
CASSELGGGVENEQFF
TGTGCCAGCAGTGAATTGGGAGGGGGGGTAGAGAATGAGCAGTTCTTC
>TRBD1|NA|TRBV29-1|TRBJ1-2
CSVGHLGTGKGYTF
TGCAGCGTTGGCCATCTGGGGACAGGGAAAGGCTACACCTTC
>NA|few|TRBV5-1|TRBJ2-7
CASSPGGGYEQYF
TGCGCCAGCAGCCCCGGTGGGGGGTACGAGCAGTACTTC